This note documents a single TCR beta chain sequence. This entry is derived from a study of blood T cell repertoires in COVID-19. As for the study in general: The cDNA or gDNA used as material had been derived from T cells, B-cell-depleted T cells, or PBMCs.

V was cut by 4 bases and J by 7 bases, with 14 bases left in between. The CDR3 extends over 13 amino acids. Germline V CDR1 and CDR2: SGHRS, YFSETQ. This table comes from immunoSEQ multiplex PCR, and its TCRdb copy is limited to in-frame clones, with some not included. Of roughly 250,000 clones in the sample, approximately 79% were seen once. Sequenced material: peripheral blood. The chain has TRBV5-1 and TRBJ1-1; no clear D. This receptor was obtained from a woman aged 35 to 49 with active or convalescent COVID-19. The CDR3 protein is CASSLWTGDEAFF. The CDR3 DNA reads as TGCGCCAGCAGCCTCTGGACCGGGGATGAAGCTTTCTTT.